The TCR beta chain under discussion was sequenced for a study of T-cell reconstitution after alpha-beta-depleted transplantation in children. This clonotype was recorded a few times. The antigen remains undetermined. Library preparation (for TCRbeta) was performed with unique molecular identifiers. Using its own MiXCR run on the PCR reads, TCRdb lists one record per CDR3 protein. In the table there are some 460,000 distinct CDR3 sequences, around 15% of which are singletons. Study-wide points: T-cell numbers and diversity one year post-transplant derived largely from freshly generated T cells. About two months after transplant, alpha-beta T cells reportedly came from several hundred expanded graft clones.

This clonotype was obtained from a boy under two years old who had a stem cell transplant for Wiskott-Aldrich syndrome, so the T cells may come from the graft donor. Sequences were derived from PBMCs, mostly from graft donor cells, sampled 360 days after TCRalphabeta/CD19-depleted stem cell transplant.

The CDR3 loop is CASSTPGLAGSYEQYF. CDR3 nucleotides: TGTGCCAGCAGCACCCCGGGACTAGCGGGATCCTACGAGCAGTACTTC. The chain carries TRBV5-4 and TRBJ2-7; TRBD2 matches 13 bases. Germline values: CDR1 SGHNT, CDR2 YYREEE (reference sequence). The CDR3 spans 16 residues. With 4 bases clipped from V and 1 base from J, the junction kept 5 bases outside the gene matches.